The 15 T cell receptor beta chains below come from one sample, sequenced in a study of beta chain features in type 1 diabetes. Sequencing targeted expressed TCRB transcripts, as all isolated RNA had been reverse transcribed. The method was immunoSEQ multiplex PCR; TCRdb's version includes in-frame clones alone and lacks a portion of them. The data hold nearly 250,000 clones, with 68% observed a single time. Sequenced sample: naive CD4+ T cells from blood. These receptors came from a man in his thirties or forties in good health.

The chain is built from TRBV19 and TRBJ2-1; D remains ambiguous. CDR1 LNHDA and CDR2 SQIVND come from the germline V gene (reference sequence). Deletions cut 3 bases from V and 6 bases from J, with 6 bases between. The CDR3 sequence is 12 residues long. The CDR3 spells CASSITGNEQFF. In nucleotides, the CDR3 is TGTGCCAGTAGTATTACGGGCAATGAGCAGTTCTTC.

The chain carries TRBV10-3 and TRBJ2-1; 10 nucleotides match TRBD2. This CDR3 comprises 15 residues. The germline V gene has CDR1 ENHRY and CDR2 SYGVKD. V lost 6 bases to trimming and J lost 7 bases; unmatched junction nucleotides: 9. CDR3: CAIRALAGAGNEQFF. As DNA, the CDR3 is TGTGCCATCAGAGCGCTAGCGGGGGCGGGTAATGAGCAGTTCTTC.

V is TRBV30 and J is TRBJ2-3; D tentatively reads TRBD1 or TRBD2 (5 bases each). The ends were cut back, 5 bases at V and 3 bases at J, with 18 bases in the middle. The V gene's germline CDR1 is GTSNPN and CDR2 SVGIG (reference sequence). The CDR3 extends over 15 amino acids. The CDR3 is CAWEPGLKGTDTQYF. For the CDR3, the DNA is TGTGCCTGGGAACCGGGGCTAAAGGGAACAGATACGCAGTATTTT. Looking up the rest from reference TRBV30 and TRBJ2-3 gives the full variable domain: SQTIHQWPATLVQPVGSPLSLECTVEGTSNPNLYWYRQAAGRGLQLLFYSVGIGQISSEVPQNLSASRPQDRQFILSSKKLLLSDSGFYLCAWEPGLKGTDTQYFGPGTRLTVL.

The V gene is TRBV10-3, the J gene TRBJ2-3; D is perhaps TRBD2 (6 bases). The V gene lost 10 bases and the J gene lost 0 bases, with 11 bases spanning the gap. This CDR3 contains 13 residues. Germline lookup yields CDR1 ENHRY and CDR2 SYGVKD. The CDR3 DNA reads as TGTGCCAGCACCGGGACTAGCACAGATACGCAGTATTTT. Its translation: CASTGTSTDTQYF.

The V and J genes are TRBV28 and TRBJ2-7, with 9 bases aligning to TRBD1. J lost 4 bases, V lost 7 bases, and 11 bases had no gene match. In germline, CDR1 is MDHEN, CDR2 SYDVKM. The length of the CDR3 is 15 residues. CDR3 sequence (DNA): TGTGCCAGCACCCCCGGCCGGGACAGGGAGTACGAGCAGTACTTC. This encodes CASTPGRDREYEQYF.

V and J are TRBV28 and TRBJ2-5; unclear D gene. From germline, CDR1 is MDHEN and CDR2 SYDVKM. The CDR3 sequence is 11 residues long. V lost 5 bases and J 9 bases, leaving 10 bases between the germline ends. The CDR3 loop is CASSGVSPQYF. In nucleotides, the CDR3 is TGTGCCAGCAGTGGGGTAAGCCCCCAGTACTTC.

The sample holds a few counts of this clone. This chain links TRBV29-1 with TRBJ2-7, with a tentative D call TRBD1 (5 bases). V was cut by 2 bases and J by 5 bases, with 13 bases left in between. Germline CDR1 is SQVTM and CDR2 is ANQGSEA. This CDR3 has 13 amino acids. CDR3 amino acids: CSVETLRGDEQYF. As DNA, the CDR3 is TGCAGCGTTGAAACCCTTAGGGGTGACGAGCAGTACTTC.

V is TRBV4-2 and J is TRBJ1-6; no definite D call. The CDR3 extends over 14 amino acids. V was cut by 6 bases and J by 0 bases, with 6 bases left in between. Germline values: CDR1 LGHNA, CDR2 YNFKEQ. The CDR3 sequence: CASSSSSYNSPLHF. CDR3 bases: TGTGCCAGCAGTTCAAGCTCCTATAATTCACCCCTCCACTTT.

The chain recombines TRBV30 with TRBJ2-3; D not certain. Germline values: CDR1 GTSNPN, CDR2 SVGIG (reference sequence). The CDR3 has 14 residues. V gave up 1 base and J gave up 2 bases, with 10 bases separating them. The CDR3 here is CAWSGLVNTDTQYF. The DNA of the CDR3 is TGTGCCTGGAGTGGATTAGTAAACACAGATACGCAGTATTTT.

This chain's CDR3 is CASSQYAGVRNEQFF. The CDR3 DNA reads TGTGCCAGCAGCCAGTATGCTGGGGTTAGGAATGAGCAGTTCTTC. This sequence joins TRBV4-2 and TRBJ2-1; D gene uncertain. The germline V and J ends were trimmed by 3 bases and 7 bases, with 16 bases remaining between them. The CDR3 has 15 residues. Germline CDR1 and CDR2: LGHNA and YNFKEQ.

V and J are TRBV29-1 and TRBJ1-2, with 7 bases identical to TRBD1. CDR3 length equals 14 residues. The V gene's germline CDR1 is SQVTM and CDR2 ANQGSEA. J was trimmed by 4 bases and V by 5 bases; bases with no gene match: 10. CDR3 loop: CSVPVPGTVYGYTF. The CDR3 DNA follows: TGCAGCGTTCCCGTCCCCGGGACAGTCTATGGCTACACCTTC.

The V gene is TRBV2, the J gene TRBJ2-5; TRBD1 or TRBD2 may be the D gene (5 bases each). Trimming shortened V by 7 bases and J by 5 bases, and 14 bases separated the two germline ends. CDR3 length equals 13 residues. Germline V gives CDR1 SNHLY, CDR2 FYNNEI. The CDR3 protein is CASTQGPGETQYF. CDR3 DNA sequence: TGTGCCAGCACTCAGGGACCAGGGGAGACCCAGTACTTC.

CDR3 sequence (DNA): TGTGCCAGCTCACTCGCGGGGACAGAGACCCAGTACTTC. Its protein product is CASSLAGTETQYF. The rearrangement links TRBV18 to TRBJ2-5, with D possibly TRBD2 on 6 matching bases. There are 13 residues in the CDR3. V dropped 4 bases and J dropped 4 bases, with 10 bases sitting between them. Germline V gives CDR1 KGHSH, CDR2 LQKENI.

J is TRBJ2-5 and V is TRBV30; no clear D gene. The CDR3 has 14 amino acids. Deletions cut 8 bases from V and 2 bases from J, with 18 bases between. Per the germline V gene, CDR1 is GTSNPN and CDR2 is SVGIG (reference sequence). CDR3 region: CAGRHVGEQETQYF. CDR3 DNA: TGTGCCGGCCGCCATGTGGGTGAACAAGAGACCCAGTACTTC.

The chain combines TRBV28 with TRBJ1-5, with 7 bases that match TRBD1. V lost 6 bases, J lost 5 bases, and 10 bases stayed unmatched. The CDR3 is 15 amino acids. CDR1 and CDR2 (germline): MDHEN, SYDVKM. CDR3 in DNA: TGTGCCAGCAGAAAGGGAGACAGGGAGGATCAGCCCCAGCATTTT. Residues: CASRKGDREDQPQHF.